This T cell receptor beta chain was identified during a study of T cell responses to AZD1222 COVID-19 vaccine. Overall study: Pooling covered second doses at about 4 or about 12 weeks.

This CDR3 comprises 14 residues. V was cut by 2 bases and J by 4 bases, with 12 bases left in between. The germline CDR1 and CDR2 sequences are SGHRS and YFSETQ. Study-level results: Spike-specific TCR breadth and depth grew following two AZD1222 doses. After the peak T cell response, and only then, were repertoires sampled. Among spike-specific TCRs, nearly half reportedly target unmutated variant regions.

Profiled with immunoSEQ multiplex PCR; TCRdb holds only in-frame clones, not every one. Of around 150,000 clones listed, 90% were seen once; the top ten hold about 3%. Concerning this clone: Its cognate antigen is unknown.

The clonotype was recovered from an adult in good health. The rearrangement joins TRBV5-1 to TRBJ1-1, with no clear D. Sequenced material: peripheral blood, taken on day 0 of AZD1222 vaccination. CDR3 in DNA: TGCGCCAGCAGCTTCTTTGAGGGTGGCACTGAAGCTTTCTTT. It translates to CASSFFEGGTEAFF.